One sample yielded the 14 T cell receptor beta chains listed below, sequenced in a study of blood T cell repertoires in COVID-19. Measured with immunoSEQ multiplex PCR; TCRdb has only the in-frame clones, and not every one. The data hold about 220,000 clones, with 65% to 85% observed a single time. Input material: peripheral blood. These receptors were taken from a young woman who had recovered from COVID-19.

Ten or more counts support this clone. V is TRBV7-3 and J is TRBJ1-3; no clear D. The CDR3 runs to 13 residues. Germline V lookup: CDR1 SGHTA, CDR2 FQGTGA. V was cut by 3 bases and J by 3 bases, with 6 bases left in between. The DNA for the CDR3 is TGTGCCAGCAGCTTGGGAGGTGGAAACACCATATATTTT. Translating gives CASSLGGGNTIYF.

The chain couples TRBV28 to TRBJ1-2; no reliable D call. This CDR3 comprises 13 residues. V gave up 2 bases and J gave up 7 bases, with 11 bases separating them. Germline V CDR1 and CDR2: MDHEN, SYDVKM. The CDR3 coding sequence is TGTGCCAGCAGTTTAGGAGGGCGCACTGGCTACACCTTC. This codes for CASSLGGRTGYTF.

V and J are TRBV18 and TRBJ2-1; 7 nucleotides agree with TRBD2. CDR1 and CDR2 (germline): KGHSH, LQKENI. Trimming cost V 1 base and J 0 bases; bases outside gene matches: 9. This CDR3 has 18 residues. The CDR3 DNA reads as TGTGCCAGCTCACCACTTCCCACTAGCGACTCCTCCTACAATGAGCAGTTCTTC. This sequence encodes CASSPLPTSDSSYNEQFF. The full variable domain, its missing parts supplied by reference TRBV18 and TRBJ2-1, is NAGVMQNPRHLVRRRGQEARLRCSPMKGHSHVYWYRQLPEEGLKFMVYLQKENIIDESGMPKERFSAEFPKEGPSILRIQQVVRGDSAAYFCASSPLPTSDSSYNEQFFGPGTRLTVL.

This chain joins TRBV7-6 and TRBJ2-7, with 10 bases lining up with TRBD2. CDR1 is SGHVS, CDR2 FNYEAQ, per germline. V was pared by 3 bases and J by 0 bases, with 14 bases of the junction left unmatched. The CDR3 loop spans 19 amino acids. The CDR3 spells CASSFPQREGPTSSYEQYF. CDR3 in DNA: TGTGCCAGCAGCTTTCCACAGCGGGAGGGCCCAACAAGCTCCTACGAGCAGTACTTC.

This chain joins TRBV30 and TRBJ2-1, with TRBD1 identical over 8 bases. Germline V gene data show CDR1 as GTSNPN and CDR2 as SVGIG (reference sequence). The V segment lost 5 bases and the J segment 5 bases; nucleotides outside the gene matches: 8. This CDR3 has 14 residues. The CDR3 DNA reads TGTGCCTGGGGCTTCGGGGACAGGAACAATGAGCAGTTCTTC. Its protein product is CAWGFGDRNNEQFF.

The chain recombines TRBV4-2 with TRBJ2-2, with D maybe TRBD2 (6 bases). Germline CDR1 reads LGHNA; CDR2 reads YNFKEQ. Trimming pared 0 bases from V and 2 bases from J, leaving 16 bases between. The CDR3 runs 18 residues. This CDR3 reads CASSQDAPFGSNTGELFF. As DNA, the CDR3 is TGTGCCAGCAGCCAAGATGCCCCTTTCGGGAGTAACACCGGGGAGCTGTTTTTT.

The V and J genes are TRBV28 and TRBJ2-3; TRBD2 matches at 11 bases. The germline V gene encodes CDR1 MDHEN and CDR2 SYDVKM. The CDR3 is 18 residues long. With 6 bases clipped from V and 0 bases from J, the junction kept 11 bases outside the gene matches. The CDR3 spells CASSDPGLADYSTDTQYF. The CDR3 DNA is TGTGCCAGCAGCGACCCGGGACTAGCGGACTATAGCACAGATACGCAGTATTTT.

The chain recombines TRBV5-4 with TRBJ1-2; no clear D. This CDR3 contains 15 residues. CDR1 and CDR2 from the germline V gene are SGHNT and YYREEE (reference sequence). V gave up 3 bases and J gave up 0 bases, with 12 bases separating them. The CDR3, as DNA: TGTGCCAGCAGCTATACCACTAGTTCTAACTATGGCTACACCTTC. Translation gives CASSYTTSSNYGYTF.

The chain links TRBV19 to TRBJ2-4, with 7 bases that match TRBD1. V gave up 10 bases and J gave up 8 bases; unmatched junction bases: 8. Germline CDR1 and CDR2: LNHDA and SQIVND (reference sequence). This CDR3 is 12 amino acids long. In DNA form, the CDR3 reads TGTGCCACCGCCGGGGACAGTCACATTCAGTACTTC. Translated, it gives CATAGDSHIQYF.

The V call is TRBV28, the J call TRBJ1-5, with a possible D match to TRBD1 (6 bases). The CDR3 runs to 16 residues. With 5 bases removed from V and 2 bases from J, the gap between germline ends came to 16 bases. CDR1 and CDR2 (germline): MDHEN, SYDVKM. CDR3 loop: CASSQLYRAGNQPQHF. In DNA form, the CDR3 reads TGTGCCAGCAGTCAACTTTACAGGGCGGGCAATCAGCCCCAGCATTTT.

In this sample, this clone turned up a few times. The chain combines TRBV3-1 (or the pseudogene TRBV3-2) with TRBJ1-5; 7 nucleotides align to TRBD1. Per germline, CDR1 LGHDT and CDR2 YNNKEL (reference sequence). The CDR3 extends over 14 amino acids. V trimming: 6 bases; J trimming: 3 bases; junction bases outside the gene matches: 5. For the CDR3, the DNA is TGTGCCAGCAGTCATACAGGGGACAATCAGCCCCAGCATTTT. Protein: CASSHTGDNQPQHF.

J is TRBJ2-7 and V is TRBV28, with a tentative D call TRBD1 (6 bases). Germline V CDR1 and CDR2: MDHEN, SYDVKM. The CDR3 runs to 16 residues. V was clipped by 4 bases and J by 0 bases, with 16 bases between them. CDR3 coding DNA: TGTGCCAGCAGTTCCACGGGACACAGGATCTCCTACGAGCAGTACTTC. This encodes CASSSTGHRISYEQYF.

The chain carries TRBV11-2 and TRBJ2-4; D gene uncertain. The CDR3 spans 12 residues. Looked up from germline, CDR1 is SGHAT and CDR2 is FQNNGV. The V and J ends lost 1 base and 12 bases respectively, with 10 bases between them. Here the CDR3 DNA reads TGTGCCAGCAGCTTAGTCCAGTTCACTCAGTACTTC. Translating gives CASSLVQFTQYF.

The chain carries TRBV9 and TRBJ2-5, with D possibly being TRBD1 (7 bases). The CDR3 is 14 residues long. Trimming removed 3 bases at V and 3 bases at J, with 12 bases between. Germline V CDR1 and CDR2: SGDLS, YYNGEE. CDR3: CASSGAGGKETQYF. CDR3 nucleotide sequence: TGTGCCAGCAGCGGGGCAGGGGGGAAAGAGACCCAGTACTTC.